The clone carrying this T cell receptor beta chain was seen a handful of times. Its antigen is unknown. Using positive magnetic bead selection on an AutoMACS, CD4+ and CD8+ cells were isolated, after which their purity was checked by flow cytometry. The data are from a study of somatic mutations in cytotoxic T cells in rheumatoid arthritis. On the study more broadly: Flow sorting at nearly 100% purity was applied to some V beta antibody-stained T-cell populations, which included V beta1+ cells sequenced for TCRB. Study results and caveats: Increasing age coincided with elevated CD8+ clonality among rheumatoid arthritis patients, though not among healthy controls. There were about an eighth of the roughly 65 patients in whom the largest CD8+ clone exceeded 20% of CD8+ cells.

The V gene's germline CDR1 is SEHNR and CDR2 FQNEAQ (reference sequence). With 1 base removed from V and 8 bases from J, the gap between germline ends came to 5 bases. The CDR3 spans 12 residues. Produced via immunoSEQ multiplex PCR; TCRdb's table is partial and in-frame only. The table lists around 11,000 clones, around three quarters of them singletons, with around a third in the top ten. This sequence was found in an adult with rheumatoid arthritis. Sequencing used CD8+ T cells sorted from blood. The chain recombines TRBV7-9 with TRBJ2-2; D is uncertain. CDR3 sequence reads: CASSLVSGELFF. The CDR3 DNA reads TGTGCCAGCAGCTTAGTATCGGGGGAGCTGTTTTTT.